This is a list of T cell receptor beta chains from one sample in a study of CD8 T cells in Susac syndrome. TCRdb independently ran MiXCR on the immunoSEQ multiplex PCR reads; one entry per CDR3 protein. This table has 200,000 or so distinct CDR3 sequences, about 90% appearing once. The sequenced sample consisted of CD8+ T cells from PBMCs. Source of these receptors: a human donor with multiple sclerosis. The CDR3 runs from the conserved cysteine through the conserved F or W. A D gene is named only where the DNA matches it firmly. Clone size is stated in some rows and not others, as once, few, many or a class when expanded.

d_gene: NA
j_gene: TRBJ1-1
v_gene: TRBV13
abundance: NA
CDR3aa: CATPDRRGTEAFF
CDR3nt: TGTGCCACCCCGGACAGAAGGGGCACTGAAGCTTTCTTT

d_gene: NA
j_gene: TRBJ2-7
v_gene: TRBV5-1
abundance: NA
CDR3aa: CASSPDPGEALDEQYF
CDR3nt: TGCGCCAGCAGCCCCGACCCGGGGGAAGCTTTAGACGAGCAGTACTTC

d_gene: NA
j_gene: TRBJ2-2
v_gene: TRBV24-1
abundance: NA
CDR3aa: CATSDRTNTGELFF
CDR3nt: TGTGCCACCAGTGATCGGACAAACACCGGGGAGCTGTTTTTT

d_gene: NA
j_gene: TRBJ1-1
v_gene: TRBV6-2/TRBV6-3
abundance: NA
CDR3aa: CASINPGTPEAFF
CDR3nt: TGTGCCAGCATTAATCCCGGGACGCCTGAAGCTTTCTTT

d_gene: TRBD2
j_gene: TRBJ2-3
v_gene: TRBV6-1
abundance: NA
CDR3aa: CASSPSGGANTHRDTQYF
CDR3nt: TGTGCCAGTTCCCCTAGCGGGGGGGCAAACACACACAGGGATACGCAGTATTTT

d_gene: NA
j_gene: TRBJ1-1
v_gene: TRBV2
abundance: NA
CDR3aa: CASNGQKNTEAFF
CDR3nt: TGTGCCAGCAATGGACAGAAGAACACTGAAGCTTTCTTT

d_gene: NA
j_gene: TRBJ1-1
v_gene: TRBV24-1
abundance: NA
CDR3aa: CATSDLLCLFFKLNTEAFF
CDR3nt: TGTGCCACCAGTGATTTGTTGTGTCTGTTCTTTAAATTGAACACTGAAGCTTTCTTT

d_gene: NA
j_gene: TRBJ2-2
v_gene: TRBV4-2
abundance: NA
CDR3aa: CASSPLVGVVRTGELFF
CDR3nt: TGTGCCAGCAGCCCCTTAGTGGGAGTAGTAAGGACCGGGGAGCTGTTTTTT

d_gene: TRBD1
j_gene: TRBJ1-3
v_gene: TRBV13
abundance: NA
CDR3aa: CASSTGAAGNTIYF
CDR3nt: TGTGCCAGCTCTACAGGGGCTGCTGGAAACACCATATATTTT

d_gene: TRBD2
j_gene: TRBJ2-1
v_gene: TRBV13
abundance: NA
CDR3aa: CASSLPDLAGGGEQFF
CDR3nt: TGTGCCAGCAGCTTACCGGACTTGGCGGGGGGGGGTGAGCAGTTCTTC

d_gene: NA
j_gene: TRBJ2-7
v_gene: TRBV5-6
abundance: NA
CDR3aa: CASSFQGSYEQYF
CDR3nt: TGTGCCAGCAGCTTCCAGGGTTCCTACGAGCAGTACTTC

d_gene: TRBD2
j_gene: TRBJ2-5
v_gene: TRBV19
abundance: NA
CDR3aa: CASSPGLAGGRETQYF
CDR3nt: TGTGCCAGTAGCCCCGGACTAGCGGGAGGGAGAGAGACCCAGTACTTC

d_gene: TRBD1
j_gene: TRBJ2-5
v_gene: TRBV5-6
abundance: NA
CDR3aa: CASSLDFGDRGQETQYF
CDR3nt: TGTGCCAGCAGCTTGGATTTTGGGGACAGGGGCCAAGAGACCCAGTACTTC

d_gene: NA
j_gene: TRBJ2-5
v_gene: TRBV27
abundance: few
CDR3aa: CASSLGTEETQYF
CDR3nt: TGTGCCAGCAGTTTAGGAACAGAAGAGACCCAGTACTTC

d_gene: NA
j_gene: TRBJ2-2
v_gene: TRBV30
abundance: NA
CDR3aa: CAWSPFGQRELFF
CDR3nt: TGTGCCTGGAGTCCTTTTGGACAAAGGGAGCTGTTTTTT

d_gene: NA
j_gene: TRBJ1-1
v_gene: TRBV7-3
abundance: NA
CDR3aa: CASSGDGNTEAFF
CDR3nt: TGTGCCAGCAGCGGGGACGGGAACACTGAAGCTTTCTTT

d_gene: NA
j_gene: TRBJ2-1
v_gene: TRBV19
abundance: NA
CDR3aa: CASNPPEGAGAYNEQFF
CDR3nt: TGTGCCAGTAACCCCCCCGAAGGGGCCGGAGCCTACAATGAGCAGTTCTTC

d_gene: NA
j_gene: TRBJ2-5
v_gene: TRBV5-1
abundance: NA
CDR3aa: CASSPVGQTETQYF
CDR3nt: TGCGCCAGCAGCCCAGTTGGACAGACGGAGACCCAGTACTTC

d_gene: TRBD2
j_gene: TRBJ2-3
v_gene: TRBV24-1
abundance: NA
CDR3aa: CATSDVTSGTNTDTQYF
CDR3nt: TGTGCCACCAGTGATGTGACTAGCGGGACAAACACAGATACGCAGTATTTT

d_gene: TRBD2
j_gene: TRBJ2-7
v_gene: TRBV30
abundance: NA
CDR3aa: CAWDPGLAGVPPYEQYF
CDR3nt: TGTGCCTGGGACCCGGGACTAGCGGGAGTTCCACCCTACGAGCAGTACTTC

d_gene: NA
j_gene: TRBJ1-1
v_gene: TRBV20-1
abundance: NA
CDR3aa: CSARGGSTEVFF
CDR3nt: TGCAGTGCTAGAGGGGGGAGCACTGAAGTTTTCTTT

d_gene: TRBD2
j_gene: TRBJ2-1
v_gene: TRBV2
abundance: NA
CDR3aa: CASSDPGEGSYNEQFF
CDR3nt: TGTGCCAGCAGTGACCCCGGGGAGGGGTCCTACAATGAGCAGTTCTTC

d_gene: NA
j_gene: TRBJ1-5
v_gene: TRBV20-1
abundance: once
CDR3aa: CSARDSHFDDPYSNQPQHF
CDR3nt: TGCAGTGCTAGAGATTCTCACTTCGACGACCCTTATAGCAATCAGCCCCAGCATTTT

d_gene: TRBD2
j_gene: TRBJ2-5
v_gene: TRBV3-1
abundance: NA
CDR3aa: CASSQPSRGGETQYF
CDR3nt: TGTGCCAGCAGCCAACCCTCACGGGGGGGGGAGACCCAGTACTTC

d_gene: NA
j_gene: TRBJ2-3
v_gene: TRBV6-4
abundance: NA
CDR3aa: CASSVGRGGTDTQYF
CDR3nt: TGTGCCAGCAGTGTGGGGCGAGGGGGCACAGATACGCAGTATTTT

d_gene: TRBD2
j_gene: TRBJ2-3
v_gene: TRBV12-3/TRBV12-4
abundance: NA
CDR3aa: CASSLLAGEPDTQYF
CDR3nt: TGTGCCAGCAGTCTTCTAGCGGGAGAGCCAGATACGCAGTATTTT

d_gene: NA
j_gene: TRBJ2-7
v_gene: TRBV19
abundance: NA
CDR3aa: CASSMPGNYEQYF
CDR3nt: TGTGCCAGTAGTATGCCCGGGAACTACGAGCAGTACTTC

d_gene: NA
j_gene: TRBJ1-1
v_gene: TRBV6-1
abundance: NA
CDR3aa: CASSPIGDPLNTEAFF
CDR3nt: TGTGCCAGCAGCCCTATAGGGGACCCTCTGAACACTGAAGCTTTCTTT

d_gene: NA
j_gene: TRBJ1-1
v_gene: TRBV19
abundance: NA
CDR3aa: CASSIHRGLTEAFF
CDR3nt: TGTGCCAGTAGTATACACCGGGGCCTTACTGAAGCTTTCTTT

d_gene: NA
j_gene: TRBJ2-7
v_gene: TRBV7-2
abundance: NA
CDR3aa: CASRQGTAWGEQYF
CDR3nt: TGTGCCAGCAGGCAGGGGACCGCGTGGGGGGAGCAGTACTTC

d_gene: NA
j_gene: TRBJ1-5
v_gene: TRBV7-6
abundance: NA
CDR3aa: CASSLIPGTHSNQPQHF
CDR3nt: TGTGCCAGCAGCCTCATCCCAGGGACCCATAGCAATCAGCCCCAGCATTTT

d_gene: TRBD1
j_gene: TRBJ1-4
v_gene: TRBV2
abundance: NA
CDR3aa: CASSGQATTNEKLFF
CDR3nt: TGTGCCAGCTCTGGACAGGCCACAACTAATGAAAAACTGTTTTTT

d_gene: NA
j_gene: TRBJ2-3
v_gene: TRBV20-1
abundance: NA
CDR3aa: CSARVVTDTQYF
CDR3nt: TGCAGTGCTAGAGTCGTCACAGATACGCAGTATTTT

d_gene: TRBD2
j_gene: TRBJ2-2
v_gene: TRBV4-1
abundance: NA
CDR3aa: CASRPGRGGRTGELFF
CDR3nt: TGCGCCAGCAGGCCCGGGAGGGGGGGTAGAACCGGGGAGCTGTTTTTT

d_gene: NA
j_gene: TRBJ2-7
v_gene: TRBV27
abundance: NA
CDR3aa: CASSLSGGEAYEQYF
CDR3nt: TGTGCCAGCAGTTTATCCGGCGGGGAGGCCTACGAGCAGTACTTC

d_gene: TRBD2
j_gene: TRBJ2-3
v_gene: TRBV5-6
abundance: NA
CDR3aa: CASSFPVLSGGPRTDTQYF
CDR3nt: TGTGCCAGCAGCTTTCCTGTGTTGTCGGGGGGACCACGCACAGATACGCAGTATTTT